This T cell receptor (beta chain) was observed in a study of control samples from healthy donors and cancer patients. This CDR3 comprises 11 residues. CDR1 and CDR2 from the germline V gene are SGHTA and FQGTGA. V lost 2 bases, J lost 9 bases, and 5 bases lay in between. Sequenced by immunoSEQ multiplex PCR; TCRdb stores in-frame clones only, minus some. The sample lists some 150,000 clones, 91% seen once, with over 1.2% in the top ten. The gene calls are TRBV7-3 and TRBJ2-1; D is undetermined. This sequence originates from a woman younger than 45 in good health. Input material: blood. DNA for the CDR3: TGTGCCAGCAGCTTAGATGGTGAGCAGTTCTTC. As protein: CASSLDGEQFF.